This entry describes one T cell receptor (beta chain). Antigen: not known. The definition of stable Graves' hyperthyroidism was no ophthalmopathy progression within 18 months. These data are taken from a study of T cells in Graves' hyperthyroidism and ophthalmopathy. Study background: Once the initial diagnosis was made, peripheral blood was obtained before any treatment. Findings of the study overall: It was a median around 6 months before onset that the model predicted ophthalmopathy. Most thyroid clonotypes expanded above 0.001 appeared in blood too.

Regions amplified from RNA transcripts were the TCR beta CDR3 regions. HTBI primers were used for first-round RT-PCR of the TCR CDR3. TCRdb called the multiplex PCR reads again in MiXCR, with one record for every CDR3 protein. This sample has under 650,000 distinct CDR3 sequences; 15% to 20% occur once, and the top ten carry about 3.8%. The V gene end was trimmed by 3 bases and the J gene end by 8 bases; junction bases not matched to a gene: 10. Germline lookup yields CDR1 LNHDA and CDR2 SQIVND (reference sequence). CDR3 length equals 16 residues. This clonotype was sampled from a woman aged 30 to 39 with Graves' hyperthyroidism. The material sequenced was blood. The chain is built from TRBV19 and TRBJ2-1; 10 nucleotides align to TRBD2. CDR3 sequence: CASSISASGSWYEQFF. The CDR3 bases are TGTGCCAGTAGTATCTCGGCTAGCGGGAGTTGGTATGAGCAGTTCTTC.